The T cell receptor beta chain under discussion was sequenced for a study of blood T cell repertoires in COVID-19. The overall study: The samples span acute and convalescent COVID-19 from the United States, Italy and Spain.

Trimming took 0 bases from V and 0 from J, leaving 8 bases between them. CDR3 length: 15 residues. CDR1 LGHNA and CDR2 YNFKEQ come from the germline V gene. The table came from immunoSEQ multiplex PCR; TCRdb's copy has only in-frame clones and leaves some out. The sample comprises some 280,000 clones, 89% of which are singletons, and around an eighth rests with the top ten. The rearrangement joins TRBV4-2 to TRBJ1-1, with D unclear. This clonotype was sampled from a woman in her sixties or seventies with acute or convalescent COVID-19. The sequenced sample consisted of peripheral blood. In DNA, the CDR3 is TGTGCCAGCAGCCAAGAAGCAGCGATGAACACTGAAGCTTTCTTT. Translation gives CASSQEAAMNTEAFF.